A single sample is the source of the 21 T cell receptor beta chains below, sequenced in a study of PD-1 and CTLA-4 blockade in melanoma. Generated by immunoSEQ multiplex PCR, the TCRdb table keeps only in-frame clones and is missing some. Here the sample spans about 28,000 clones, about 91% being singletons. Sample: CD8+ T cells from peripheral blood, taken from a patient given anti-PD-1 treatment. These receptors all come from a human donor with melanoma.

The chain combines TRBV11-2 with TRBJ2-7, with D hard to call. Germline V gene sequence: CDR1 SGHAT, CDR2 FQNNGV. V lost 0 bases and J lost 0, with 9 bases in between. This CDR3 is 15 amino acids long. This CDR3 is CASSLDGSLSYEQYF. The DNA for the CDR3 is TGTGCCAGCAGCTTAGATGGGTCTCTCTCCTACGAGCAGTACTTC.

This clone has only one observation. The rearrangement links TRBV5-4 to TRBJ2-3; TRBD2 is a possible D gene (5 bases). CDR3 length: 13 amino acids. From germline, CDR1 is SGHNT and CDR2 YYREEE (reference sequence). With 4 bases removed from V and 3 bases from J, the gap between germline ends came to 9 bases. The CDR3 DNA is TGTGCCAGCAGCGGATCGGGGACAGATACGCAGTATTTT. Translation: CASSGSGTDTQYF.

V gene TRBV30 combines with J gene TRBJ2-2; 7 bases are a match to TRBD2. The junction had 6 bases not matched to a gene; V was cut back by 3 bases and J by 5 bases. Germline lookup yields CDR1 GTSNPN and CDR2 SVGIG (reference sequence). This CDR3 has 14 amino acids. The DNA for the CDR3 is TGTGCCTGGAGGCACGGGCGGGGGACCGGGGAGCTGTTTTTT. This codes for CAWRHGRGTGELFF.

Here the CDR3 reads CASSEDRGSNEKLFF. The DNA of the CDR3 is TGTGCCAGCAGCGAGGACAGGGGGTCTAATGAAAAACTGTTTTTT. V gene TRBV9 combines with J gene TRBJ1-4, with 10 nucleotides matching TRBD1. In germline, CDR1 is SGDLS, CDR2 YYNGEE. With V trimmed by 3 bases and J by 3 bases, 2 bases remained unmatched. The CDR3 has 15 amino acids.

CDR3 sequence reads: CASSVTGLNTEAFF. The CDR3 nucleotides are TGTGCCAGCAGTGTGACAGGTCTGAACACTGAAGCTTTCTTT. V gene TRBV2 combines with J gene TRBJ1-1; D perhaps matches TRBD1 (6 bases). V was clipped by 4 bases and J by 0 bases, with 9 bases between them. The V gene's germline CDR1 is SNHLY and CDR2 FYNNEI. The CDR3 runs to 14 residues.

The V call is TRBV21-1, the J call TRBJ2-1; TRBD1 was called by the table and not checked on the DNA. TRBV21-1 has pseudogene status. This CDR3 spans 15 amino acids. This chain's CDR3 is CASSTLQGPYNEQFF. For the CDR3, the DNA is TGTGCCAGCAGCACCCTACAGGGACCCTACAATGAGCAGTTCTTC.

This rearrangement joins TRBV30 to TRBJ2-7; D is tentatively TRBD1 or TRBD2 (6 bases each). Trimming cost V 0 bases and J 3 bases, with 12 bases left between them. Germline V lookup: CDR1 GTSNPN, CDR2 SVGIG (reference sequence). The CDR3 contains 14 residues. The DNA for the CDR3 is TGTGCCTGGAGTGTACTTGCGGGACACTACGAGCAGTACTTC. Translated, it gives CAWSVLAGHYEQYF.

The CDR3 region has the DNA TGTGCCAGCAGCTTAGCGATAGGGGATACGCAGTATTTT. This translates into CASSLAIGDTQYF. The chain employs TRBV7-8 and TRBJ2-3; no firm D call. V lost 0 bases and J 6 bases, leaving 7 bases between the germline ends. This CDR3 comprises 13 residues. The germline V gene has CDR1 SGHVS and CDR2 FQNEAQ.

This sequence joins TRBV5-4 and TRBJ1-4; 11 bases match TRBD1. The J segment lost 4 bases and the V segment lost 4 bases, leaving 6 bases of the junction unmatched. The CDR3 runs to 16 residues. Germline V gene sequence: CDR1 SGHNT, CDR2 YYREEE (reference sequence). CDR3 region: CASSEGQGDINEKLFF. The CDR3 DNA reads as TGTGCCAGCAGCGAGGGACAGGGGGACATTAATGAAAAACTGTTTTTT. Combining the CDR3 with reference TRBV5-4 and TRBJ1-4 gives the whole variable domain ETGVTQSPTHLIKTRGQQVTLRCSSQSGHNTVSWYQQALGQGPQFIFQYYREEENGRGNFPPRFSGLQFPNYSSELNVNALELDDSALYLCASSEGQGDINEKLFFGSGTQLSVL.

V usage is TRBV15 and J usage is TRBJ1-1, with TRBD1 matching over 8 bases. With V trimmed by 6 bases and J by 11 bases, 14 bases remained unmatched. This CDR3 has 14 amino acids. The germline gives CDR1 LNHNV, CDR2 YYDKDF (reference sequence). The DNA of the CDR3 is TGTGCCACCAGAGGAACAGCAGGGGGCGTGGATGCTTTCTTT. Protein: CATRGTAGGVDAFF.

The CDR3 bases are TGTGCCAGCAGCGTAGCTACCGCGACAGGGAAAACTAACGAGCAGTACTTC. Translation gives CASSVATATGKTNEQYF. The chain uses TRBV9 and TRBJ2-7; 7 bases are shared with TRBD1. The CDR3 loop spans 17 amino acids. Germline CDR1 is SGDLS and CDR2 is YYNGEE. The ends lost 0 bases at V and 5 bases at J; junction bases unmatched: 14.

This clone was observed once. J is TRBJ2-5 and V is TRBV2; TRBD2 matches at 8 bases. The V gene end was trimmed by 9 bases and the J gene end by 1 base; junction bases not matched to a gene: 7. Germline V gives CDR1 SNHLY, CDR2 FYNNEI. The CDR3 runs 14 residues. Here the CDR3 DNA reads TGTGCCAGTAAAGCGGGGGCGTCCCAAGAGACCCAGTACTTC. It yields the protein CASKAGASQETQYF.

This chain connects TRBV12-3 or TRBV12-4 to TRBJ1-4; 9 nucleotides line up with TRBD1. V was clipped by 6 bases and J by 5 bases; unmatched bases: 1. The length of the CDR3 is 13 residues. For the CDR3, the DNA is TGTGCCAGCAGCGGGACAGGGAATGAAAAACTGTTTTTT. Amino acids: CASSGTGNEKLFF.

The CDR3 is CSERPLSRNEQFF. CDR3 bases: TGCAGCGAGCGTCCCCTTTCGCGCAATGAGCAGTTCTTC. The chain employs TRBV29-1 and TRBJ2-1; no reliable D call. Trimming took off 7 bases at V and 6 bases at J, with 16 bases between the two ends. The CDR3 has 13 amino acids. Germline CDR1 reads SQVTM; CDR2 reads ANQGSEA.

This chain joins TRBV6-5 and TRBJ1-2, with D unresolved. The CDR3 is made up of 15 amino acids. From germline, CDR1 is MNHEY and CDR2 SVGAGI. V lost 0 bases, J lost 4 bases, and 12 bases lay in between. The CDR3 coding sequence is TGTGCCAGCAGTTACTCGGAGGGCAGTGGCTATGGCTACACCTTC. It encodes CASSYSEGSGYGYTF.

This chain links TRBV30 with TRBJ1-2, with TRBD1 matching over 8 bases. The CDR3 is made up of 13 amino acids. The germline CDR1 and CDR2 sequences are GTSNPN and SVGIG (reference sequence). Losses at the gene ends were 5 bases for V and 8 bases for J; bases not matched to a gene: 10. CDR3 bases: TGTGCCTGGCACGGACAGGGACGAGAGGGCTACACCTTC. Translated, it gives CAWHGQGREGYTF.

The chain uses TRBV28 and TRBJ1-2; perhaps TRBD1 as D (5 bases). The V end lost 7 bases, the J end lost 2 bases, and 14 bases lay between the germline ends. The germline V gene encodes CDR1 MDHEN and CDR2 SYDVKM. There are 14 residues in the CDR3. The CDR3 DNA is TGTGCCAGCACCCCGTCAGCAGGGAACTATGGCTACACCTTC. Translated: CASTPSAGNYGYTF.

This chain links TRBV6-4 with TRBJ1-1; D unresolved. This CDR3 comprises 15 residues. V was cut by 0 bases and J by 1 base, with 9 bases left in between. Germline CDR1 and CDR2: MRHNA and SNTAGT. CDR3 sequence: CASSDSGDPNTEAFF. DNA of the CDR3: TGTGCCAGCAGTGACTCCGGAGATCCGAACACTGAAGCTTTCTTT.

This clone was counted a single time. J is TRBJ2-7 and V is TRBV3-1 (or the pseudogene TRBV3-2), with D possibly matching TRBD1 (6 bases). CDR3 length: 13 amino acids. Trimming removed 4 bases at V and 4 bases at J, with 11 bases between. Germline lookup yields CDR1 LGHDT and CDR2 YNNKEL (reference sequence). The DNA for the CDR3 is TGTGCCAGCAGCCCGGGACAAGAATACGAGCAGTACTTC. Translated: CASSPGQEYEQYF.

This clone has just a few counts. The V gene is TRBV2, the J gene TRBJ1-5; D is undetermined. Germline V lookup: CDR1 SNHLY, CDR2 FYNNEI. V was trimmed by 2 bases and J by 0 bases, leaving 8 bases between them. The CDR3 covers 15 residues. In nucleotides, the CDR3 is TGTGCCAGCAGTGAATTACCTTATAGCAATCAGCCCCAGCATTTT. It codes for CASSELPYSNQPQHF. Using reference TRBV2 and TRBJ1-5 for the parts outside the CDR3, the full variable domain is EPEVTQTPSHQVTQMGQEVILRCVPISNHLYFYWYRQILGQKVEFLVSFYNNEISEKSEIFDDQFSVERPDGSNFTLKIRSTKLEDSAMYFCASSELPYSNQPQHFGDGTRLSIL.

The chain has TRBV7-8 and TRBJ2-6; TRBD1 agrees at 8 bases. Germline lookup yields CDR1 SGHVS and CDR2 FQNEAQ. With V trimmed by 3 bases and J by 2 bases, 9 bases remained unmatched. CDR3 size: 18 residues. CDR3 nucleotides: TGTGCCAGCAGCTTCGTGGGACAGGCCCCTACTGGGGCCAACGTCCTGACTTTC. Its translation: CASSFVGQAPTGANVLTF. The entire variable domain, with the rest obtained from reference TRBV7-8 and TRBJ2-6, is as follows: GAGVSQSPRYKVAKRGQDVALRCDPISGHVSLFWYQQALGQGPEFLTYFQNEAQLDKSGLPSDRFFAERPEGSVSTLKIQRTQQEDSAVYLCASSFVGQAPTGANVLTFGAGSRLTVL.